Listed below are T cell receptor beta chains from one sample, sequenced in a study of T cell changes during pregnancy in multiple sclerosis. TCRdb keeps only in-frame clones here, not all; method: immunoSEQ multiplex PCR. The data contain around 34,000 clones, 90% of them singletons. Source: CD8+ T cells from peripheral blood mononuclear cells, taken in the first trimester of pregnancy. These receptors came from a female donor with multiple sclerosis, enrolled in a pregnancy study. CDR3s include the opening cysteine and the closing phenylalanine or tryptophan. The D gene is left open where the match is weak. Expanded clones get a size class; other rows say once, few or many, or leave the size out.

TRBV7-8,13,TRBJ1-1,-,-,TGTGCCAGCAGCTTAGGGGCGGGTACTGAAGCTTTCTTT,CASSLGAGTEAFF
TRBV7-9,17,TRBJ2-7,-,-,TGTGCCAGCAGCCCACGCGCCGGGGGCGGGAGCCCCTACGAGCAGTACTTC,CASSPRAGGGSPYEQYF
TRBV27,14,TRBJ2-7,-,-,TGTGCCAGCAGTCCAGACAGGAGCCGCTACGAGCAGTACTTC,CASSPDRSRYEQYF
TRBV6-1,14,TRBJ2-7,-,-,TGTGCCAGCAGTGAAGCACAGGGCTACGACGAGCAGTACTTC,CASSEAQGYDEQYF
TRBV29-1,14,TRBJ2-7,-,once,TGCAGCGTTGAAGAGAGAGGGAGCGGTTACGAGCAGTACTTC,CSVEERGSGYEQYF
TRBV7-9,12,TRBJ2-5,-,-,TGTGCCAGCAGCTTAGGCAGAGAGACCCAGTACTTC,CASSLGRETQYF
TRBV11-1,15,TRBJ2-3,-,-,TGTGCCAGCAGCTTCACACGAACGCTCACAGATACGCAGTATTTT,CASSFTRTLTDTQYF
TRBV6-6,15,TRBJ2-1,-,-,TGTGCCAGCAGTTACCAGGACGGGGGCTACAATGAGCAGTTCTTC,CASSYQDGGYNEQFF
TRBV27,14,TRBJ2-2,-,-,TGTGCCAGCAGTTTAGGGGGCGACACCGGGGAGCTGTTTTTT,CASSLGGDTGELFF
TRBV10-2,14,TRBJ1-1,-,-,TGCGCCAGCAGTGAGATGGACAGAACTACTGAAGCTTTCTTT,CASSEMDRTTEAFF
TRBV30,18,TRBJ1-5,TRBD1,-,TGTGCCTGGAGCCTACCGGGACAGGGGCCTGTTGGAGCTCAGCCCCAGCATTTT,CAWSLPGQGPVGAQPQHF
TRBV5-1,15,TRBJ2-2,-,-,TGCGCCAGCAGGGGGCCGGGTCAGGCAGCCGGGGAGCTGTTTTTT,CASRGPGQAAGELFF
TRBV28,16,TRBJ2-5,TRBD2,-,TGTGCCAGCAGTTTGGAAGGGACTAGTTTTCGAGAGACCCAGTACTTC,CASSLEGTSFRETQYF
TRBV27,11,TRBJ2-1,-,-,TGTGCCAGCAGGAGGGGGGGTGAGCAGTTCTTC,CASRRGGEQFF
TRBV13,14,TRBJ1-2,-,-,TGTGCCAGCGGCTCCATGGAGCTCCAGAATGGCTACACCTTC,CASGSMELQNGYTF
TRBV7-9,16,TRBJ1-3,-,-,TGTGCCAGCAGCTTAGGCCCCTACAGGGCTGGAAACACCATATATTTT,CASSLGPYRAGNTIYF
TRBV27,13,TRBJ2-1,-,-,TGTGCCAGCAGTCCCGCCCTTGGCGGTGAGCAGTTCTTC,CASSPALGGEQFF
TRBV6-6,14,TRBJ2-7,-,-,TGTGCCAGCAGCCCCGGGACTGTGGACTACGAGCAGTACTTC,CASSPGTVDYEQYF